Here is one T cell receptor (beta chain) with its context. The antigen remains unidentified. These data come from a study of T cell repertoires in cytomegalovirus infection. TCRdb independently ran MiXCR on the reads; one entry per CDR3 protein. This sample has some 110,000 distinct CDR3 sequences, with around 30% found just once. CDR3 length equals 17 residues. Germline V lookup: CDR1 MDHEN, CDR2 SYDVKM. With V trimmed by 6 bases and J by 8 bases, 14 bases remained unmatched. This specimen consisted of CD8+ T cells from cultured PBMCs, obtained from culture after CMV antigen stimulation. The sequence was collected from a human donor in good health (CMV status not recorded). Some clones in this sample may be carry-over from other donors' samples. The chain has TRBV28 and TRBJ2-1; 12 nucleotides align to TRBD1. The CDR3 nucleotides are TGTGCCAGCAGACCGGTTATCCGGGACAGGGGGCTCGATGAGCAGTTCTTC. Protein product: CASRPVIRDRGLDEQFF.